This TCR beta chain was sequenced during a study of blood T cell repertoires in COVID-19. Overall study: The United States, Italy and Spain were the sources of the acute and convalescent COVID-19 samples.

Living in under 30 US areas, the participants were between roughly 18 and 90 years of age. Cohort 3 donors were reported recovered after two negative PCRs, clearance, or symptom resolution. CDR3 length: 16 residues. The V gene end was trimmed by 4 bases and the J gene end by 3 bases; junction bases not matched to a gene: 4. Germline V gives CDR1 SNHLY, CDR2 FYNNEI. Source study methods: Nucleated cell counts were estimated from reference gene primer amplification. Profiling relied on immunoSEQ multiplex PCR, and the TCRdb table lists in-frame clones only, not all of them. Clone size and V and J calls were adopted from that table, with D and trimming inferred from the DNA. There are some 300,000 clones in the sample; roughly 86% occur only once, and about 8.4% lies in the top ten.

This clonotype was sampled from a woman aged 25 to 39 who had recovered from COVID-19. This sequence joins TRBV2 and TRBJ2-1; 12 positions match TRBD1. The sequenced sample was PBMCs or T cells enriched from blood (not recorded which). CDR3 nucleotide sequence: TGTGCCAGCAGTGGGGGACAGGGGGCCATCTACAATGAGCAGTTCTTC. Translation: CASSGGQGAIYNEQFF.